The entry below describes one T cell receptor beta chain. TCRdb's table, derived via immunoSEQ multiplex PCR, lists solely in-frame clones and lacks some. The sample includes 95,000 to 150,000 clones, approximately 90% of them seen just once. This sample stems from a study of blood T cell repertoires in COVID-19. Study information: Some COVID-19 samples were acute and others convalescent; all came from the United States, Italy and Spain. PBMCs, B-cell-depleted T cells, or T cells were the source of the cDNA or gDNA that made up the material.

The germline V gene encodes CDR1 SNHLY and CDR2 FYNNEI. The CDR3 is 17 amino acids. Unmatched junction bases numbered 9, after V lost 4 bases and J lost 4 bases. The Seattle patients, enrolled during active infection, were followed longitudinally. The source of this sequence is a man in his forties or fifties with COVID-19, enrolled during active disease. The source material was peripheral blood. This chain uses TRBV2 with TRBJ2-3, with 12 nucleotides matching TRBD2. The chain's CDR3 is CASSGWASGRAADTQYF. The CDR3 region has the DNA TGTGCCAGCAGTGGTTGGGCTAGCGGGAGGGCCGCAGATACGCAGTATTTT.